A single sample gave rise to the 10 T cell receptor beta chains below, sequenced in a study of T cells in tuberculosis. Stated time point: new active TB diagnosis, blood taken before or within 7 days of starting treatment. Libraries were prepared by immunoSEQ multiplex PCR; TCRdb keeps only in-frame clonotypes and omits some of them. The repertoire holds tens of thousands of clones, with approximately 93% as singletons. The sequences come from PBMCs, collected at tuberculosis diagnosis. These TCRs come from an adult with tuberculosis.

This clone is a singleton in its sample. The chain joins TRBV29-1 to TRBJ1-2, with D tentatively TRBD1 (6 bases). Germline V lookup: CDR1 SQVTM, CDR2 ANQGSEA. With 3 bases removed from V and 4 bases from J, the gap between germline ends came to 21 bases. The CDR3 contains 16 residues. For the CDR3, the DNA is TGCAGCGTTGAGGTGGGACATGGGTCCCCTTCCTATGGCTACACCTTC. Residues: CSVEVGHGSPSYGYTF. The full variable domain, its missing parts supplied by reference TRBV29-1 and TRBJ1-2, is SAVISQKPSRDICQRGTSLTIQCQVDSQVTMMFWYRQQPGQSLTLIATANQGSEATYESGFVIDKFPISRPNLTFSTLTVSNMSPEDSSIYLCSVEVGHGSPSYGYTFGSGTRLTVV.

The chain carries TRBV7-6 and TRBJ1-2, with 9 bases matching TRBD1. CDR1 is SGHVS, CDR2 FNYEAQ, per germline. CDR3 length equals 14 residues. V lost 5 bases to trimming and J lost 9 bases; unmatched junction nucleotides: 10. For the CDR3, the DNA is TGTGCCAGCAGCCCGGGACAGGGCCGGAGGAGCTACACCTTC. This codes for CASSPGQGRRSYTF.

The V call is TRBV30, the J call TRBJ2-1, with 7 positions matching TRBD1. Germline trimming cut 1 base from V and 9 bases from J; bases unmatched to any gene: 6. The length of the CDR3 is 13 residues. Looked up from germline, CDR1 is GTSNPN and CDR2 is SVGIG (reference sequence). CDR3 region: CAWSATGEAEQFF. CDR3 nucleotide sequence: TGTGCCTGGAGTGCAACAGGGGAAGCTGAGCAGTTCTTC.

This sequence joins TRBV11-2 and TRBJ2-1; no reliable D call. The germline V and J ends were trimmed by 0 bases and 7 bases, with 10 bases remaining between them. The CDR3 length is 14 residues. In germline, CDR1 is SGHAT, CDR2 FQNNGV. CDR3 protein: CASSLDTVANEQFF. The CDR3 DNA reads TGTGCCAGCAGCTTAGACACAGTTGCTAATGAGCAGTTCTTC. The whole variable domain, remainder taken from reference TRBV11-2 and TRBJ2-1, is EAGVAQSPRYKIIEKRQSVAFWCNPISGHATLYWYQQILGQGPKLLIQFQNNGVVDDSQLPKDRFSAERLKGVDSTLKIQPAKLEDSAVYLCASSLDTVANEQFFGPGTRLTVL.

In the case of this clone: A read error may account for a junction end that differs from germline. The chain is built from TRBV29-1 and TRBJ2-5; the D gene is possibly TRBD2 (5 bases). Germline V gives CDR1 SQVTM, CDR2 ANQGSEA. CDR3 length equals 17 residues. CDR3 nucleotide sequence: TGCAGCGTTGAGGAACTAGAAGGCGAAAGGTCGCAAGGGACCCAGTACTTC. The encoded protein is CSVEELEGERSQGTQYF.

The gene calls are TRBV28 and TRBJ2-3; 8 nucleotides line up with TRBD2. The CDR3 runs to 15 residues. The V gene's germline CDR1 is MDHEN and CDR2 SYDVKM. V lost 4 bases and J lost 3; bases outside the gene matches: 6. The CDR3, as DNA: TGTGCCAGCAGTTCCCCGGGGGGGCGGACAGATACGCAGTATTTT. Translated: CASSSPGGRTDTQYF.

The CDR3 reads CASSLAGTGGTEAFF. The DNA of the CDR3 is TGCGCCAGCAGCTTGGCCGGGACAGGGGGCACTGAAGCTTTCTTT. This sequence joins TRBV5-1 and TRBJ1-1, with 11 nucleotides matching TRBD1. V trimming: 0 bases; J trimming: 4 bases; junction bases outside the gene matches: 2. This CDR3 comprises 15 residues. Germline loops: CDR1 SGHRS, CDR2 YFSETQ.

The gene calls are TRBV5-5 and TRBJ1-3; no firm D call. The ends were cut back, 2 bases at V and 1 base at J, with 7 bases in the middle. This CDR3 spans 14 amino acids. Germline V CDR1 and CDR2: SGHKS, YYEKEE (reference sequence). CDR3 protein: CASSFPGSGNTIYF. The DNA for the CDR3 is TGTGCCAGCAGCTTTCCGGGATCTGGAAACACCATATATTTT. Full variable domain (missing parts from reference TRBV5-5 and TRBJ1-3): DAGVTQSPTHLIKTRGQQVTLRCSPISGHKSVSWYQQVLGQGPQFIFQYYEKEERGRGNFPDRFSARQFPNYSSELNVNALLLGDSALYLCASSFPGSGNTIYFGEGSWLTVV.

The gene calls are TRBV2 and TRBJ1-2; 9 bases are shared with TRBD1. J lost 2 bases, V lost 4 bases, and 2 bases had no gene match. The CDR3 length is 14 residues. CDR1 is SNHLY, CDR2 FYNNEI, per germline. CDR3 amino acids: CASSAGQGNYGYTF. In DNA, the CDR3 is TGTGCCAGCAGTGCGGGACAGGGAAACTATGGCTACACCTTC.

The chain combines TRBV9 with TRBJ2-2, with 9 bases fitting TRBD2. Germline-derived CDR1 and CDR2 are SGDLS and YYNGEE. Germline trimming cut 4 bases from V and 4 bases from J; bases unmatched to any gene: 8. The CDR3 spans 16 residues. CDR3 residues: CASSLISGGSTGELFF. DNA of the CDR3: TGTGCCAGCAGCCTAATTAGCGGGGGTTCCACCGGGGAGCTGTTTTTT.